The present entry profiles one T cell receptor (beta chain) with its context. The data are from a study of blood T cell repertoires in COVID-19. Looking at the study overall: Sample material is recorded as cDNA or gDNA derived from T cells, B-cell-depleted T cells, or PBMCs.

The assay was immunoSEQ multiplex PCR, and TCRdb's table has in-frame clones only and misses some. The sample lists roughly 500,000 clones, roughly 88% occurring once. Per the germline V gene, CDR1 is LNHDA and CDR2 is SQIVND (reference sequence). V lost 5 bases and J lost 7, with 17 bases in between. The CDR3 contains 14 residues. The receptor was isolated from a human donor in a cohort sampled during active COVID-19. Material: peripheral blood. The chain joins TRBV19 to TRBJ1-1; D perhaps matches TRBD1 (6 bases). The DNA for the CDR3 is TGTGCCAGTAGTCCCGAGGCAGGGGAGGGTGAAGCTTTCTTT. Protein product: CASSPEAGEGEAFF.